This TCR beta chain was captured in a study of vaccination effects on CD4 cells after COVID-19. The repertoire was sequenced with immunoSEQ multiplex PCR; TCRdb's copy has only in-frame clones and lacks some. The table includes about 66,000 clones, 74% detected once. Notes on the study in general: Only a few convalescent patients and no early post-infection timepoints featured in the study. Pronounced clonal contraction occurred in clones induced by infection and by vaccine late after vaccination.

Note on this clone: As yet, its antigen is unknown.

At the end of around 11 days of culture, CD4+ T cells were isolated. BNT162b2 vaccine or mRNA-1273 vaccine was given to participants in two doses. The healthy vaccine recipients, who had no prior SARS-CoV-2 infection, showed negative nucleocapsid antibodies. Cultures had half their medium replaced with IL-2 medium on days 3 and 7. With V trimmed by 1 base and J by 5 bases, 2 bases remained unmatched. The CDR3 length is 14 residues. Germline V gene data show CDR1 as SGHVS and CDR2 as FQNEAQ. This receptor was taken from a human donor who received a COVID-19 vaccine. V usage is TRBV7-8 and J usage is TRBJ2-1; 7 bases fit TRBD2. Specimen: CD4+ T cells from PBMCs cultured without peptide, collected after COVID-19 vaccination. The CDR3 DNA sequence: TGTGCCAGCAGCTTAGTGCGGGAGAACAATGAGCAGTTCTTC. Residues: CASSLVRENNEQFF.